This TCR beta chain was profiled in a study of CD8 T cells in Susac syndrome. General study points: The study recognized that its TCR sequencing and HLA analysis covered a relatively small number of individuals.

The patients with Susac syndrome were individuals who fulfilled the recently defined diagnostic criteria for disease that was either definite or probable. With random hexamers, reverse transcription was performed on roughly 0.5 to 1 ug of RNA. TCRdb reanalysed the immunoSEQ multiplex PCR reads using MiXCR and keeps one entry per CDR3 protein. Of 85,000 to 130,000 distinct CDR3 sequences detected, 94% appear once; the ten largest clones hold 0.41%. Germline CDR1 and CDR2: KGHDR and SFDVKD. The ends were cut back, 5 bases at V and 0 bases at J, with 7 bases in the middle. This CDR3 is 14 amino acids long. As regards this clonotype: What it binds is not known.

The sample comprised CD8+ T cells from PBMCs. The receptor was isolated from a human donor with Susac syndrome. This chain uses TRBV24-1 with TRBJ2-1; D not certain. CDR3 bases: TGTGCCACCAGTGGGGCCGACTCCTACAATGAGCAGTTCTTC. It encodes CATSGADSYNEQFF.